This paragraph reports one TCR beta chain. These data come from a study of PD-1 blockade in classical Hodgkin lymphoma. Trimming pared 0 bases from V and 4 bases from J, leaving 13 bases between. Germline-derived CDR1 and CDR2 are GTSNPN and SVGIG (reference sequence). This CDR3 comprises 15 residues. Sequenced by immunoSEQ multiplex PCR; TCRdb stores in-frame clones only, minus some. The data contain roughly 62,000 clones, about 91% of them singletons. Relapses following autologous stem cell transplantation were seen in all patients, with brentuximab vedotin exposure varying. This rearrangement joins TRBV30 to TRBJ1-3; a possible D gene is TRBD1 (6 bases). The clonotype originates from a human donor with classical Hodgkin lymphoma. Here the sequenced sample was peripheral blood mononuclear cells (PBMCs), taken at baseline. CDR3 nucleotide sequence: TGTGCCTGGAGTGTAGTCCAGGGGCAAGGAAACACCATATATTTT. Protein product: CAWSVVQGQGNTIYF.